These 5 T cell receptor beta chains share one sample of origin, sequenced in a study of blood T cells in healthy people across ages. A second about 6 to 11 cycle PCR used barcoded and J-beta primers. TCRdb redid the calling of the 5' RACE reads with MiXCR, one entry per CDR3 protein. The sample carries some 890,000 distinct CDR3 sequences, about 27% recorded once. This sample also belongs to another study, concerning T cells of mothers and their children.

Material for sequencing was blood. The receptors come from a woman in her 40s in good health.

The CDR3 nucleotides read TGTGCCAGCAGTTACTCTGGGCTAGCGGTCTCCTACAATGAGCAGTTCTTC. Translated, it gives CASSYSGLAVSYNEQFF. The chain combines TRBV6-5 with TRBJ2-1, with TRBD2 identical over 7 bases. The V gene end was trimmed by 0 bases and the J gene end by 0 bases; junction bases not matched to a gene: 5. Germline assignment: CDR1 MNHEY and CDR2 SVGAGI. The CDR3 length is 17 residues.

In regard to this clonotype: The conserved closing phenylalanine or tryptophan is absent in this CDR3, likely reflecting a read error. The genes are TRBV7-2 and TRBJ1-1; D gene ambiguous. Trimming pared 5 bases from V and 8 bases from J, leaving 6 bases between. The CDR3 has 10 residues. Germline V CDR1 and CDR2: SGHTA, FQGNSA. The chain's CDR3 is CASSRTEAFL. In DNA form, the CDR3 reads TGTGCCAGCAGCCGAACCGAAGCTTTCTTG.

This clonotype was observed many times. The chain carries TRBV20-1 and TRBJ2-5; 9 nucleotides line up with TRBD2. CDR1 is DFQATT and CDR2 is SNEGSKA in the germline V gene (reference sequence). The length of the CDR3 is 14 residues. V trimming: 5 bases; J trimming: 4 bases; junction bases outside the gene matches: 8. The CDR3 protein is CSAPSTSGAETQYF. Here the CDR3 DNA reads TGCAGTGCTCCCTCGACTAGCGGTGCAGAGACCCAGTACTTC.

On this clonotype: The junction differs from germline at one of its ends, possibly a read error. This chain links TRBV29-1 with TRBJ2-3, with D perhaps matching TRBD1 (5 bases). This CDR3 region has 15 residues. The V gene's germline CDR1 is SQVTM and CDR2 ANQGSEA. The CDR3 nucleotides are TGCAGCATTGATTCGTGTGACAGCCAAGAGGATACGCAGTATTTT. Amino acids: CSIDSCDSQEDTQYF.

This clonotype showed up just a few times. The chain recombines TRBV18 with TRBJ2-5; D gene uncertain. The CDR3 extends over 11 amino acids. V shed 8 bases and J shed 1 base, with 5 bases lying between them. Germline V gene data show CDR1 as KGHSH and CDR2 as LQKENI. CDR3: CASVSQETQYF. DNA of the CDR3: TGTGCCAGCGTGAGCCAAGAGACCCAGTACTTC. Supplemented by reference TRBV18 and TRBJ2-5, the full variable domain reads NAGVMQNPRHLVRRRGQEARLRCSPMKGHSHVYWYRQLPEEGLKFMVYLQKENIIDESGMPKERFSAEFPKEGPSILRIQQVVRGDSAAYFCASVSQETQYFGPGTRLLVL.